This entry describes one TCR beta chain. Sequencing used immunoSEQ multiplex PCR; TCRdb keeps in-frame clones, though not all of them. This sample has tens of thousands of clones, with approximately 84% found just once. This sample was included in a study of T cell clonotyping in hematopoietic cell transplantation. Trimming cost V 7 bases and J 3 bases, with 18 bases left between them. In germline, CDR1 is SNHLY, CDR2 FYNNEI. The CDR3 has 15 residues. Documented time point: recipient sample about 28 days before transplant, after cytoreduction. This sample comprised peripheral blood mononuclear cells, obtained before stem cell transplant. The sequence came from a man in his sixties with biphenotypic leukemia. Some clones in this sample may be carry-over from other donors' samples. V gene TRBV2 combines with J gene TRBJ1-1; a weak D match, TRBD1 (5 bases). CDR3 loop: CASIPKQVLDTEAFF. The CDR3 nucleotides are TGTGCCAGCATACCAAAACAGGTTTTGGACACTGAAGCTTTCTTT.